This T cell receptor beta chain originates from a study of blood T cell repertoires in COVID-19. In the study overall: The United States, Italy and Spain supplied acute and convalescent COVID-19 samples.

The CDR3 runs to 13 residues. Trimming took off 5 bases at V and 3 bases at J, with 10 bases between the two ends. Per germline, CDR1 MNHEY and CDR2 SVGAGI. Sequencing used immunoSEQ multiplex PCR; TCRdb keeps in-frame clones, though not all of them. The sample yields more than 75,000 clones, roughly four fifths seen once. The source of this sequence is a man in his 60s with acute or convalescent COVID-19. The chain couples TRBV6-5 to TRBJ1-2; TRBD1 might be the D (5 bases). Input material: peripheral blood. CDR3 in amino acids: CASSRQIYYGYTF. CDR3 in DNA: TGTGCCAGCAGTCGACAGATTTACTATGGCTACACCTTC.